Shown below are 27 T cell receptor beta chains from a single sample sequenced in a study of response to subunit inactivated influenza vaccine. In TCRdb, the RT-PCR reads were re-called with MiXCR into one record per CDR3 protein. In the table there are hundreds of thousands of distinct CDR3 sequences, approximately 10% of which are singletons. These data were likewise used in another study, on T cells expressing NK-cell markers. As reported in that work: 5'RACE template switching built TCR beta cDNA with unique molecular identifiers.

The material was PBMCs from blood, obtained on the day of vaccination. These receptors were obtained from a man in his forties or fifties who received an inactivated influenza vaccine.

V usage is TRBV7-2 and J usage is TRBJ1-1; unclear D gene. V was shortened by 5 bases and J by 6 bases, with 13 bases between the two germline ends. Per germline, CDR1 SGHTA and CDR2 FQGNSA. CDR3 length: 13 residues. The CDR3 DNA reads TGTGCCAGCAGCCCTTATCGGCGCTCTGAAGCTTTCTTT. This sequence encodes CASSPYRRSEAFF.

The V call is TRBV28, the J call TRBJ2-7, with 10 bases matching TRBD1. V gave up 4 bases and J gave up 4 bases; unmatched junction bases: 4. Looked up from germline, CDR1 is MDHEN and CDR2 is SYDVKM. This CDR3 has 14 residues. CDR3 amino acids: CASSSRDRGYEQYF. The DNA of the CDR3 is TGTGCCAGCAGTTCCCGGGACAGGGGATACGAGCAGTACTTC. The complete variable domain, with remaining parts taken from reference TRBV28 and TRBJ2-7, reads DVKVTQSSRYLVKRTGEKVFLECVQDMDHENMFWYRQDPGLGLRLIYFSYDVKMKEKGDIPEGYSVSREKKERFSLILESASTNQTSMYLCASSSRDRGYEQYFGPGTRLTVT.

This clonotype was observed a handful of times. This sequence joins TRBV7-3 and TRBJ2-7; TRBD1 aligns across 11 bases. Germline CDR1 and CDR2: SGHTA and FQGTGA. The CDR3 covers 14 residues. V trimming: 0 bases; J trimming: 6 bases; junction bases outside the gene matches: 1. CDR3 bases: TGTGCCAGCAGCTTAACTGGGACAGGGGGCGAGCAGTACTTC. Translating gives CASSLTGTGGEQYF.

This clonotype showed up many times. V and J are TRBV15 and TRBJ2-1; 8 bases match TRBD2. The J segment lost 3 bases and the V segment lost 3 bases, leaving 7 bases of the junction unmatched. The CDR3 runs to 16 residues. Germline V CDR1 and CDR2: LNHNV, YYDKDF (reference sequence). For the CDR3, the DNA is TGTGCCACCAGCAGGGACAGACTAGCGATCTACAATGAGCAGTTCTTC. Protein sequence: CATSRDRLAIYNEQFF. Full variable domain (remainder filled in from reference TRBV15 and TRBJ2-1): DAMVIQNPRYQVTQFGKPVTLSCSQTLNHNVMYWYQQKSSQAPKLLFHYYDKDFNNEADTPDNFQSRRPNTSFCFLDIRSPGLGDTAMYLCATSRDRLAIYNEQFFGPGTRLTVL.

The table lists this clonotype with a few counts. The V gene is TRBV12-3 or TRBV12-4, the J gene TRBJ2-5; D ambiguous. Trimming removed 7 bases at V and 2 bases at J, with 11 bases between. This CDR3 has 13 amino acids. DNA of the CDR3: TGTGCCAGCACCTCGGGCGGTCAAGAGACCCAGTACTTC. Its translation is CASTSGGQETQYF.

This clonotype occurred a few times. This chain joins TRBV24-1 and TRBJ2-3; 11 bases map to TRBD2. Germline CDR1 KGHDR, CDR2 SFDVKD. This CDR3 region has 16 residues. Losses at the gene ends were 4 bases for V and 5 bases for J; bases not matched to a gene: 7. The CDR3 reads CATSEVLAGGQDTQYF. The CDR3 DNA reads as TGTGCCACCAGTGAAGTCCTAGCGGGGGGACAAGATACGCAGTATTTT.

The chain has TRBV11-1 and TRBJ1-4; D uncertain. V was trimmed by 1 base and J by 1 base, leaving 16 bases between them. The CDR3 covers 18 residues. Germline V gene data show CDR1 as SGHAT and CDR2 as FQDESV (reference sequence). The CDR3 bases are TGTGCCAGCAGCTTAGAATTAGGTGTAGACGGAACTAATGAAAAACTGTTTTTT. Translation: CASSLELGVDGTNEKLFF.

This clonotype was observed a handful of times. The chain recombines TRBV6-5 with TRBJ2-7; D possibly uses TRBD1 or TRBD2 (5 bases each). Trimming removed 8 bases at V and 2 bases at J, with 10 bases between. CDR3 length equals 12 residues. Germline values: CDR1 MNHEY, CDR2 SVGAGI. CDR3 region: CASGDPPYEQYF. The DNA for the CDR3 is TGTGCCAGCGGGGACCCACCCTACGAGCAGTACTTC.

The table lists this clonotype with a few counts. V usage is TRBV20-1 and J usage is TRBJ2-1; D perhaps matches TRBD2 (5 bases). There are 15 residues in the CDR3. CDR1 DFQATT and CDR2 SNEGSKA come from the germline V gene (reference sequence). The germline V and J ends were trimmed by 7 bases and 3 bases, with 19 bases remaining between them. The CDR3 DNA reads TGCAGTGTTCTTACCAACCAGCGGAACTACAATGAGCAGTTCTTC. Its translation: CSVLTNQRNYNEQFF.

This sequence joins TRBV12-3 or TRBV12-4 and TRBJ2-7; either TRBD1 or TRBD2 may supply D (6 bases each). CDR3 length: 15 amino acids. The V end lost 0 bases, the J end lost 7 bases, and 16 bases lay between the germline ends. The CDR3 nucleotides are TGTGCCAGCAGTTTAGCGCCGGGGGCGCAGGGGGAGCAGTACTTC. It specifies CASSLAPGAQGEQYF.

The chain has TRBV3-1 and TRBJ2-3, with D perhaps TRBD2 (5 bases). This CDR3 spans 17 amino acids. V was cut by 5 bases and J by 1 base, with 19 bases left in between. Germline V lookup: CDR1 LGHDT, CDR2 YNNKEL (reference sequence). The CDR3 loop is CASSSPGKRRGTDTQYF. The CDR3 coding sequence is TGTGCCAGCAGCTCACCCGGGAAGCGGCGGGGCACAGATACGCAGTATTTT.

This clonotype was counted many times. The gene calls are TRBV29-1 and TRBJ2-1; TRBD2 matches 7 bases. Germline CDR1 SQVTM, CDR2 ANQGSEA. The CDR3 is made up of 14 amino acids. Trimming cost V 4 bases and J 5 bases; bases outside gene matches: 8. The CDR3 is CSVGLAAWHNEQFF. For the CDR3, the DNA is TGCAGCGTTGGGCTAGCGGCGTGGCACAATGAGCAGTTCTTC.

This clonotype was observed a few times. The chain is built from TRBV6-5 and TRBJ2-3, with 7 bases matching TRBD1. The germline V gene encodes CDR1 MNHEY and CDR2 SVGAGI. The CDR3 totals 14 residues. The ends lost 8 bases at V and 5 bases at J; junction bases unmatched: 10. CDR3 in DNA: TGTGCCAGCCAGTCACAGGGGTTTAAAGATACGCAGTATTTT. Translating it yields CASQSQGFKDTQYF.

This clonotype was detected only once. The chain's CDR3 is CASSQGAGTDTQYF. The CDR3 DNA reads TGTGCCAGCAGCCAGGGGGCGGGCACAGATACGCAGTATTTT. The rearrangement joins TRBV27 to TRBJ2-3; 8 positions agree with TRBD1. The CDR3 extends over 14 amino acids. V lost 6 bases to trimming and J lost 1 base; unmatched junction nucleotides: 3. Germline assignment: CDR1 MNHEY and CDR2 SMNVEV (reference sequence).

A few counts support this clonotype. DNA for the CDR3: TGCGCCAGCAGCTTGGCAGCTAAGCCTAATGAAAAACTGTTTTTT. Its protein is CASSLAAKPNEKLFF. This chain connects TRBV5-1 to TRBJ1-4; D gene ambiguous. With 0 bases removed from V and 3 bases from J, the gap between germline ends came to 9 bases. CDR3 length: 15 residues. The V gene's germline CDR1 is SGHRS and CDR2 YFSETQ. The full variable domain, completed using reference TRBV5-1 and TRBJ1-4, is KAGVTQTPRYLIKTRGQQVTLSCSPISGHRSVSWYQQTPGQGLQFLFEYFSETQRNKGNFPGRFSGRQFSNSRSEMNVSTLELGDSALYLCASSLAAKPNEKLFFGSGTQLSVL.

This rearrangement joins TRBV7-6 to TRBJ2-7, with 8 bases matching TRBD1. Germline CDR1 is SGHVS and CDR2 is FNYEAQ. V lost 2 bases, J lost 4 bases, and 7 bases stayed unmatched. CDR3 length: 15 residues. DNA for the CDR3: TGTGCCAGCAGCTTATTCGGGGGACAGGAATACGAGCAGTACTTC. Translating gives CASSLFGGQEYEQYF. The full variable domain, with the rest looked up from reference TRBV7-6 and TRBJ2-7, is GAGVSQSPRYKVTKRGQDVALRCDPISGHVSLYWYRQALGQGPEFLTYFNYEAQQDKSGLPNDRFSAERPEGSISTLTIQRTEQRDSAMYRCASSLFGGQEYEQYFGPGTRLTVT.

This clonotype was recorded many times. The chain combines TRBV4-1 with TRBJ2-1; no reliable D call. The CDR3 runs to 15 residues. Germline CDR1 is MGHRA and CDR2 is YSYEKL. Trimming shortened V by 0 bases and J by 6 bases, and 12 bases separated the two germline ends. CDR3 bases: TGCGCCAGCAGCCAAGATATTGGCAGGACCAATGAGCAGTTCTTC. This encodes CASSQDIGRTNEQFF.

Comment on this clonotype: This may come from a read error, since a much larger clone is one base off. This sequence joins TRBV6-5 and TRBJ1-6; D gene unclear. CDR1 is MNHEY and CDR2 is SVGAGI in the germline V gene. Trimming shortened V by 0 bases and J by 6 bases, and 6 bases separated the two germline ends. There are 14 residues in the CDR3. In nucleotides, the CDR3 is TGTGCCAGCAGTTACTCAGGGATTAATTCACCCCTCCACTTT. It translates to CASSYSGINSPLHF.

The chain uses TRBV15 and TRBJ2-1; D might be TRBD1 (6 bases). This CDR3 has 14 residues. The ends were cut back, 6 bases at V and 1 base at J, with 10 bases in the middle. CDR1 is LNHNV and CDR2 is YYDKDF in the germline V gene (reference sequence). In nucleotides, the CDR3 is TGTGCCACCAGGGGGGCGGCTTCCTACAATGAGCAGTTCTTC. Protein sequence: CATRGAASYNEQFF.

The gene calls are TRBV4-2 and TRBJ2-1; 10 positions match TRBD2. CDR3 size: 15 residues. Germline V gene lookup returns CDR1 LGHNA and CDR2 YNFKEQ. Germline trimming cut 4 bases from V and 7 bases from J; bases unmatched to any gene: 7. The CDR3 here is CASSLSGTSENEQFF. The CDR3, as DNA: TGTGCCAGCAGCCTTTCCGGGACTAGCGAGAATGAGCAGTTCTTC.

The chain employs TRBV14 and TRBJ2-5; tentatively, D is TRBD2 (6 bases). CDR3 length: 15 residues. The V and J ends lost 4 bases and 1 base respectively, with 13 bases between them. CDR1 and CDR2 from the germline V gene are SGHDN and FVKESK. Here the CDR3 DNA reads TGTGCCAGCAGCCCCCGCGTCGGGGGCCAAGAGACCCAGTACTTC. The encoded protein is CASSPRVGGQETQYF.

This clonotype appeared a few times. A junction boundary mismatches the germline segment, possibly from a read error. The V call is TRBV11-2, the J call TRBJ2-3; TRBD1 matches 11 bases. The CDR3 consists of 16 residues. Germline V gene sequence: CDR1 SGHAT, CDR2 FQNNGV. The CDR3 bases are TGTGCCAGCAGCCTAGATGGGACAGGGGGTACAGATACGCAGTATTTT. Protein: CASSLDGTGGTDTQYF.

The rearrangement links TRBV7-2 to TRBJ1-1; 7 bases map to TRBD1. Germline V gene sequence: CDR1 SGHTA, CDR2 FQGNSA. V shed 5 bases and J 5 bases; nucleotides not matched to a gene: 5. The CDR3 is 13 amino acids. CDR3 in DNA: TGTGCCAGCAGCCTCCTGACAGGGACTGAAGCTTTCTTT. This translates into CASSLLTGTEAFF. The whole variable domain, remainder taken from reference TRBV7-2 and TRBJ1-1, is GAGVSQSPSNKVTEKGKDVELRCDPISGHTALYWYRQSLGQGLEFLIYFQGNSAPDKSGLPSDRFSAERTGGSVSTLTIQRTQQEDSAVYLCASSLLTGTEAFFGQGTRLTVV.

This clonotype was counted a few times. The chain combines TRBV10-3 with TRBJ2-7, with D perhaps TRBD1 (7 bases). V was pared by 10 bases and J by 3 bases, with 16 bases between. The CDR3 has 13 amino acids. Germline V CDR1 and CDR2: ENHRY, SYGVKD. The CDR3 region has the DNA TGTGCCACCGAGGGGGGACAGCTCTACGAGCAGTACTTC. Translated, it gives CATEGGQLYEQYF.

This clonotype appeared a few times. CDR3 DNA sequence: TGTGCCAGCAGCGTGACGGGAGTAGATACGCAGTATTTT. It yields the protein CASSVTGVDTQYF. This chain links TRBV9 with TRBJ2-3; D is possibly TRBD2 (6 bases). This CDR3 contains 13 residues. Deletions cut 2 bases from V and 5 bases from J, with 9 bases between. CDR1 and CDR2 from the germline V gene are SGDLS and YYNGEE.

This clonotype has ten or more counts. This chain uses TRBV12-3 or TRBV12-4 with TRBJ2-5; the D is unclear. V was clipped by 3 bases and J by 1 base, with 9 bases between them. The CDR3 runs 14 residues. This CDR3 is CASSFVQSQETQYF. CDR3 sequence (DNA): TGTGCCAGCAGTTTCGTACAGAGCCAAGAGACCCAGTACTTC.

This clonotype was observed many times. The chain uses TRBV20-1 and TRBJ2-1; 7 nucleotides line up with TRBD2. The CDR3 has 15 amino acids. Losses at the gene ends were 0 bases for V and 6 bases for J; bases not matched to a gene: 8. In germline, CDR1 is DFQATT, CDR2 SNEGSKA (reference sequence). CDR3 sequence: CSARERGGRFNEQFF. In DNA form, the CDR3 reads TGCAGTGCTAGAGAGCGGGGCGGGAGATTCAATGAGCAGTTCTTC.